This T cell receptor (beta chain) was identified during a study of T cells in Graves' hyperthyroidism and ophthalmopathy. Researchers took RNA transcripts and amplified the TCR beta CDR3 regions from them. Initially, a first-round RT-PCR of the TCR CDR3 employed the HTBI primer set. TCRdb passed the multiplex PCR reads through MiXCR, listing each CDR3 protein once. There are about 260,000 distinct CDR3 sequences in the sample; around 17% occur only once, and around 26% lies in the top ten. V was pared by 3 bases and J by 4 bases, with 13 bases between. The CDR3 is 14 amino acids. Germline values: CDR1 SGHRS, CDR2 YFSETQ. Study-level results: Clonotypes that were expanded in thyroid above 0.001 mostly appeared in blood too.

This clonotype was picked up many times. The antigen remains unidentified. This receptor was obtained from a woman aged 18-29 years with Graves' ophthalmopathy. Source material: blood. The V and J genes are TRBV5-1 and TRBJ1-2; maybe TRBD1 (5 bases). The CDR3 loop is CASSSLGGTYGYTF. The CDR3 nucleotides read TGCGCCAGCAGCTCATTGGGGGGGACCTATGGCTACACCTTC.